The 20 T cell receptor beta chains reported below all come from one sample, sequenced in a study of early T cells in non-severe SARS-CoV-2 infection. MiXCR was run by TCRdb on the 5' RACE reads, yielding one entry per CDR3 protein. The data contain roughly 50,000 distinct CDR3 sequences, around 8.3% of them singletons. The source material was whole blood, sampled at baseline. These receptors were taken from an adult who was a healthcare worker with PCR-confirmed SARS-CoV-2 infection or an uninfected control (not recorded which).

The table lists this clonotype with many counts. This chain joins TRBV3-1 and TRBJ2-5; D gene uncertain. V dropped 0 bases and J dropped 1 base, with 21 bases sitting between them. Germline loops: CDR1 LGHDT, CDR2 YNNKEL (reference sequence). The CDR3 loop spans 19 amino acids. This CDR3 is CASSQEPQDTSSTQETQYF. The CDR3 DNA reads as TGTGCCAGCAGCCAAGAACCCCAAGATACGAGTAGCACCCAAGAGACCCAGTACTTC.

This clonotype was seen a few times. J is TRBJ2-4 and V is TRBV12-3 or TRBV12-4; 8 nucleotides match TRBD1. The CDR3 length is 16 residues. The V segment lost 5 bases and the J segment 0 bases; nucleotides outside the gene matches: 6. CDR3 protein: CASSPTGGLAKNIQYF. CDR3 bases: TGTGCCAGCAGTCCCACAGGGGGACTAGCCAAAAACATTCAGTACTTC.

This clonotype was detected ten times or more. The V call is TRBV29-1, the J call TRBJ2-3; D is undetermined. CDR1 and CDR2 (germline): SQVTM, ANQGSEA. Trimming cost V 6 bases and J 0 bases, with 13 bases left between them. This CDR3 has 14 amino acids. CDR3 in DNA: TGCAGCGTGACCATGTTGGCTAGCACAGATACGCAGTATTTT. Translation gives CSVTMLASTDTQYF.

This clonotype was seen ten or more times. The rearrangement joins TRBV28 to TRBJ1-1; D is unresolved. The CDR3 runs to 12 residues. The germline gives CDR1 MDHEN, CDR2 SYDVKM. V lost 6 bases to trimming and J lost 1 base, with 6 bases between them. CDR3 sequence reads: CASRGSNTEAFF. CDR3 coding DNA: TGTGCCAGCAGGGGGTCGAACACTGAAGCTTTCTTT.

At least ten counts were recorded for this clonotype. The chain uses TRBV20-1 and TRBJ2-3; unclear D gene. The germline V gene encodes CDR1 DFQATT and CDR2 SNEGSKA (reference sequence). CDR3 length: 11 residues. V was pared by 4 bases and J by 6 bases, with 8 bases between. The CDR3 DNA reads TGCAGTGCTACGATTGGGGATACGCAGTATTTT. It is translated as CSATIGDTQYF.

The CDR3 region has the DNA TGTGCCAGCAGTGAATGGGCAGCGAGCTCTGGAAACACCATATATTTT. This codes for CASSEWAASSGNTIYF. V and J are TRBV2 and TRBJ1-3; D is unresolved. Germline V lookup: CDR1 SNHLY, CDR2 FYNNEI. Trimming removed 2 bases at V and 0 bases at J, with 11 bases between. This CDR3 has 16 amino acids.

The V gene is TRBV20-1, the J gene TRBJ2-7; D perhaps matches TRBD2 (5 bases). Looked up from germline, CDR1 is DFQATT and CDR2 is SNEGSKA (reference sequence). V was shortened by 6 bases and J by 3 bases, with 21 bases between the two germline ends. This CDR3 comprises 15 residues. The CDR3 protein is CSAHGPEKAGYEQYF. The CDR3 DNA reads TGCAGTGCACATGGGCCCGAAAAGGCGGGCTACGAGCAGTACTTC.

This clonotype showed up many times. V usage is TRBV7-9 and J usage is TRBJ2-2; D is undetermined. There are 12 residues in the CDR3. V shed 5 bases and J shed 1 base, with 2 bases lying between them. Per germline, CDR1 SEHNR and CDR2 FQNEAQ (reference sequence). CDR3 protein: CASSRNTGELFF. In DNA form, the CDR3 reads TGTGCCAGCAGCCGGAACACCGGGGAGCTGTTTTTT.

Ten or more counts support this clonotype. The rearrangement uses TRBV9 and TRBJ2-5; perhaps D is TRBD1 or TRBD2 (6 bases each). V shed 4 bases and J shed 7 bases, with 14 bases lying between them. The germline gives CDR1 SGDLS, CDR2 YYNGEE. CDR3 size: 13 residues. DNA of the CDR3: TGTGCCAGCAGCACACCCCCGGGGGCGACCCAGTACTTC. The encoded protein is CASSTPPGATQYF.

The gene calls are TRBV5-4 and TRBJ2-1, with 14 bases that match TRBD2. The V gene's germline CDR1 is SGHNT and CDR2 YYREEE (reference sequence). The CDR3 extends over 18 amino acids. Trimming at V came to 4 bases and at J to 7 bases, leaving 13 bases not matched to a gene. The DNA for the CDR3 is TGTGCCAGCAGCGCGGCGAGGGGGACTAGCGGGAGATTAAATGAGCAGTTCTTC. Protein sequence: CASSAARGTSGRLNEQFF.

This rearrangement joins TRBV11-2 to TRBJ2-1, with D perhaps TRBD2 (5 bases). Germline lookup yields CDR1 SGHAT and CDR2 FQNNGV. Trimming shortened V by 4 bases and J by 4 bases, and 14 bases separated the two germline ends. The CDR3 spans 15 residues. CDR3 bases: TGTGCCAGCAGCTCGGAGGAGACCCCATACAATGAGCAGTTCTTC. This codes for CASSSEETPYNEQFF.

The chain carries TRBV13 and TRBJ2-5; D call uncertain. Germline assignment: CDR1 PRHDT and CDR2 FYEKMQ (reference sequence). The V end was cut by 5 bases, the J end by 7 bases, with 11 bases between. This CDR3 contains 12 residues. This CDR3 is CASSALTRTQYF. CDR3 bases: TGTGCCAGCAGCGCTTTAACGAGGACCCAGTACTTC.

This clonotype occurred a few times. The chain is built from TRBV4-3 and TRBJ2-5; TRBD2 matches at 8 bases. Germline CDR1 LGHNA, CDR2 YSLEER. The CDR3 sequence is 17 residues long. Germline trimming cut 4 bases from V and 4 bases from J; bases unmatched to any gene: 14. CDR3 bases: TGCGCCAGCAGCCCGCGGAGCGGGAGATTTACCGGAGAGACCCAGTACTTC. It specifies CASSPRSGRFTGETQYF.

The chain has TRBV25-1 and TRBJ2-3; D is uncertain. Germline loops: CDR1 MGHDK, CDR2 SYGVNS. This CDR3 has 17 residues. V was clipped by 1 base and J by 0 bases, with 14 bases between them. For the CDR3, the DNA is TGTGCCAGCAGTGAATCCGATTGGGAAGGGAGCACAGATACGCAGTATTTT. This translates into CASSESDWEGSTDTQYF.

This clonotype was recorded a few times. The V gene is TRBV7-9, the J gene TRBJ2-7; possible D gene TRBD1, 6 bases. The CDR3 is 14 residues long. Trimming shortened V by 5 bases and J by 6 bases, and 17 bases separated the two germline ends. Germline V gives CDR1 SEHNR, CDR2 FQNEAQ (reference sequence). The CDR3 region is CASSRTGTPFEQYF. Here the CDR3 DNA reads TGTGCCAGCAGCCGCACAGGGACCCCCTTCGAGCAGTACTTC.

This clonotype was found a few times. The V call is TRBV18, the J call TRBJ1-1; D is ambiguous. The CDR3 length is 13 residues. Germline CDR1 and CDR2: KGHSH and LQKENI. Trimming cost V 6 bases and J 0 bases, with 8 bases left between them. The CDR3 here is CASSGGVNTEAFF. CDR3 nucleotide sequence: TGTGCCAGCTCGGGCGGGGTGAACACTGAAGCTTTCTTT.

The rearrangement links TRBV10-3 to TRBJ2-3, with a tentative D call TRBD2 (5 bases). The CDR3 extends over 15 amino acids. Germline V CDR1 and CDR2: ENHRY, SYGVKD. V was clipped by 2 bases and J by 2 bases, with 11 bases between them. CDR3 in amino acids: CAISERPRDTDTQYF. CDR3 sequence (DNA): TGTGCCATCAGTGAGAGACCCCGGGACACAGATACGCAGTATTTT.

This clonotype was picked up many times. This rearrangement joins TRBV4-1 to TRBJ2-7, with D possibly being TRBD2 (5 bases). The germline CDR1 and CDR2 sequences are MGHRA and YSYEKL. The CDR3 has 14 residues. With 1 base removed from V and 0 bases from J, the gap between germline ends came to 7 bases. The CDR3 DNA reads as TGCGCCAGCAGCCAAGCGGACTTCTCCTACGAGCAGTACTTC. This translates into CASSQADFSYEQYF.

The table lists this clonotype with many counts. The chain employs TRBV18 and TRBJ2-5; D unresolved. The V and J ends lost 5 bases and 2 bases respectively, with 3 bases between them. Looked up from germline, CDR1 is KGHSH and CDR2 is LQKENI. The CDR3 has 11 residues. The CDR3: CASSVQETQYF. CDR3 sequence (DNA): TGTGCCAGCTCAGTACAAGAGACCCAGTACTTC.

This clonotype has at least ten counts. This chain uses TRBV27 with TRBJ1-6, with 7 bases matching TRBD1. The V and J ends lost 5 bases and 7 bases, in that order; junction bases with no gene match: 5. CDR1 MNHEY and CDR2 SMNVEV come from the germline V gene (reference sequence). CDR3 length equals 14 residues. The CDR3 spells CASSTGDWNSPLHF. As DNA, the CDR3 is TGTGCCAGCAGTACAGGGGATTGGAATTCACCCCTCCACTTT.